This TCR beta chain stems from a study of OX40 agonist ivuxolimab in advanced cancers. About the study as a whole: The costimulatory receptor OX40 (CD134) was targeted by ivuxolimab, a fully human IgG2 agonistic monoclonal antibody. Intravenous ivuxolimab was administered to patients every 2 weeks at six dose levels: 0.01, 0.1, 0.3, 1.5, 3 and 10 mg/kg. Among the roughly 50 dose-escalation patients, about 20 had hepatocellular carcinoma, about 15 melanoma, 9 renal cell carcinoma and 9 head and neck cancer. The dose-escalation cohort was about 83% male with a mean age of about 60 years, ranging from about 23 to 85. Prior anti-PD-1, anti-PD-L1 or anti-CTLA-4 therapy was permitted, and checkpoint inhibitors had been received by approximately 39% of dose-escalation patients. Partial responses occurred in three dose-escalation patients: two with cutaneous melanoma and one with hepatocellular carcinoma. The point of sequencing TCRbeta in the periphery was to test whether ivuxolimab changed TCR sequence diversity and drove clonal T-cell expansion. The monotherapy dose-escalation portion (N of about 50 patients) of the phase I ivuxolimab trial is reported in the paper.

The CDR3 holds 15 amino acids from the cysteine to the phenylalanine. Only the CDR3 part of the read is kept: 45 bases, read in frame from the first base. CDR1 and CDR2 (SGHRS, YFSETQ) derive from the germline V gene. Unmatched junction bases come to 6, with V trimmed by 2 bases and J by 4 bases. General findings and caveats noted by the study authors: On average, CD8+ T cells showed more expanded clones than CD4+ T cells after ivuxolimab. Low levels of normalized T-cell clonal expansion were also seen in some nonresponding patients. The antigen specificity of the peripheral T cells that underwent clonal expansion was not determined. In the 0.1-3.0 mg/kg groups, partial responders had among the lowest normalized peripheral clonal expansion, particularly in CD8+ T cells. At doses of 0.1 to 3.0 mg/kg, clonal expansion of both CD4+ and CD8+ T cells in blood was seen between baseline and week 6.

A word on this clone: Its antigen target is currently unknown. No base quality values were provided; no much bigger clone lies one nucleotide off.

Genomic DNA was extracted from sorted cells for sequencing of the TCRbeta CDR3 region. TCRbeta CDR3 regions were sequenced using the immunoSEQ Assay. The immuneACCESS repertoire file appears here via TCRdb, limited to in-frame rearrangements. These files lack a portion of the clones; in checked studies, under half of the deficit traces to unresolved V genes, and the cause of the others is not known. This sample lists some 140,000 clones; about nine tenths were detected once. The top ten constitute less than 1.1% of the sample. The trial excluded patients who had a history of autoimmune disease or were on systemic immunosuppression. Peripheral blood for TCR sequencing was collected from all dose cohorts at baseline, on cycle 4 day 1, and on cycle 7 day 1. Samples came from an open-label, multicenter, first-in-human phase I dose-escalation trial of ivuxolimab. The trial enrolled adults with locally advanced or metastatic head and neck squamous cell, hepatocellular, melanoma or renal cell carcinoma. CD4+ and CD8+ T cells were sorted separately from peripheral blood before TCR sequencing.

The TCR sequence derives from an adult with an advanced solid tumor such as melanoma, head and neck, liver or kidney cancer. The chain uses TRBV5-1 and TRBJ2-7, with 10 central nucleotides matching TRBD2. The material sequenced was CD4+ or CD8+ T cells sorted from blood, taken in a trial of the OX40 agonist ivuxolimab. This receptor carries the CDR3 CASSLLAGSLYEQYF. The bases read TGCGCCAGCAGCTTACTAGCGGGATCTTTGTACGAGCAGTACTTC.